These 21 T cell receptor beta chains originate from one sample sequenced in a study of OX40 agonist ivuxolimab in advanced cancers. The library was generated by the immunoSEQ multiplex PCR assay. Drawn from immuneACCESS, this table holds only the in-frame rearrangements with V and J called that TCRdb kept. Clones are partly lost; checked studies trace under half to an unresolved V gene and leave the rest unexplained. This sample is represented by over 40,000 clones; approximately 86% of them were singletons. The ten largest clones capture approximately 0.37% of the sample. The material sequenced was CD4+ or CD8+ T cells sorted from blood, taken in a trial of the OX40 agonist ivuxolimab. These receptors were taken from an adult with an advanced solid tumor such as melanoma, head and neck, liver or kidney cancer.

The V and J genes are TRBV29-1 and TRBJ2-7; either TRBD1 or TRBD2 may fit D (5 bases each). The CDR3 sequence is 12 residues long. Between the trimmed V and J ends, which lost 7 bases and 5 bases, there was a span of 15 bases. Germline CDR1 reads SQVTM; CDR2 reads ANQGSEA. Written as DNA, the CDR3 is TGCAGCGCCATGACAGCGGTCGACGAGCAGTACTTC. Translated: CSAMTAVDEQYF.

The chain is built from TRBV7-9 and TRBJ2-1; 10 bases are shared with TRBD2. After removal of 7 bases from V and 6 bases from J, the junction contained 15 bases not matched to a gene. Germline assignment: CDR1 SEHNR and CDR2 FQNEAQ (reference sequence). CDR3 length: 17 residues. The CDR3: CASTKGASGSNANEQFF. CDR3 coding DNA: TGTGCCAGCACCAAGGGGGCTAGCGGGAGTAATGCCAATGAGCAGTTCTTC.

The chain links TRBV19 to TRBJ1-5; D is ambiguous. V gave up 6 bases and J gave up 4 bases, with 16 bases separating them. The CDR3 runs 15 residues. Germline V CDR1 and CDR2: LNHDA, SQIVND (reference sequence). CDR3 residues: CASSLGITRNQPQHF. DNA of the CDR3: TGTGCCAGTAGCCTAGGGATAACCCGAAATCAGCCCCAGCATTTT.

The chain couples TRBV18 to TRBJ2-5; 8 positions agree with TRBD1. Per germline, CDR1 KGHSH and CDR2 LQKENI. The CDR3 is made up of 16 amino acids. Trimming removed 5 bases from V and 5 bases from J; junction bases left unmatched: 13. The chain's CDR3 is CASSSRTGQGIETQYF. CDR3 sequence (DNA): TGTGCCAGCTCATCCCGAACAGGACAGGGCATTGAGACCCAGTACTTC.

The chain recombines TRBV4-3 with TRBJ2-5; weak D call: TRBD1 (6 bases). Deletions cut 4 bases from V and 3 bases from J, with 15 bases between. Germline V CDR1 and CDR2: LGHNA, YSLEER. The CDR3 runs 15 residues. CDR3 region: CASSRTGWGEETQYF. For the CDR3, the DNA is TGCGCCAGCAGCCGCACAGGGTGGGGTGAAGAGACCCAGTACTTC.

The V call is TRBV27, the J call TRBJ2-7; weak D call: TRBD1 (5 bases). The germline CDR1 and CDR2 sequences are MNHEY and SMNVEV (reference sequence). The CDR3 totals 13 residues. Trimming stripped 6 bases from V and 2 bases from J, with 11 bases between. This CDR3 is CASSREQAYEQYF. The CDR3 nucleotides read TGTGCCAGCAGCAGAGAACAGGCCTACGAGCAGTACTTC.

The rearrangement links TRBV19 to TRBJ1-6; TRBD1 aligns across 8 bases. The CDR3 is made up of 15 amino acids. The germline V gene has CDR1 LNHDA and CDR2 SQIVND (reference sequence). The J segment lost 8 bases and the V segment lost 5 bases, leaving 8 bases of the junction unmatched. The CDR3 bases are TGTGCCAGTAGTGTGACAGGGGATCAGGATTCACCCCTCCACTTT. This sequence encodes CASSVTGDQDSPLHF.

The chain joins TRBV19 to TRBJ1-2, with D unclear. This CDR3 is built from 14 residues. The germline V and J ends were trimmed by 1 base and 3 bases, with 9 bases remaining between them. From germline, CDR1 is LNHDA and CDR2 SQIVND (reference sequence). In DNA form, the CDR3 reads TGTGCCAGTAGTATAGCCGTCGGGGACTATGGCTACACCTTC. This sequence encodes CASSIAVGDYGYTF.

This chain uses TRBV7-7 with TRBJ2-1, with 11 bases fitting TRBD2. The CDR3 contains 16 residues. The germline gives CDR1 SSHAT, CDR2 FNYEAQ (reference sequence). V lost 1 base to trimming and J lost 6 bases; unmatched junction nucleotides: 5. DNA of the CDR3: TGTGCCAGCAGCTTAGGTATAGCGGGGGGGACCAATGAGCAGTTCTTC. Translating it yields CASSLGIAGGTNEQFF.

The rearrangement uses TRBV5-8 and TRBJ2-1; 8 bases are a match to TRBD1. Trimming removed 0 bases from V and 12 bases from J; junction bases left unmatched: 5. CDR3 size: 13 residues. Germline V lookup: CDR1 SGHTS, CDR2 YDEGEE. The CDR3 protein is CASSLELRGRQFF. As DNA, the CDR3 is TGTGCCAGCAGCTTGGAACTCAGGGGGCGGCAGTTCTTC.

The V call is TRBV2, the J call TRBJ2-7, with D unresolved. Looked up from germline, CDR1 is SNHLY and CDR2 is FYNNEI. Trimming took 7 bases from V and 7 from J, leaving 11 bases between them. The CDR3 is 11 amino acids. The CDR3 DNA is TGTGCCAGCAAAAGCAGGTGGGAGCAGTACTTC. Its protein product is CASKSRWEQYF. The full variable domain, in which reference TRBV2 and TRBJ2-7 provide the parts outside the CDR3, is EPEVTQTPSHQVTQMGQEVILRCVPISNHLYFYWYRQILGQKVEFLVSFYNNEISEKSEIFDDQFSVERPDGSNFTLKIRSTKLEDSAMYFCASKSRWEQYFGPGTRLTVT.

CDR3 in DNA: TGTGCCTGGAGTGTACAAGGGAGGGGGGCATCCCCAGATACGCAGTATTTT. It translates to CAWSVQGRGASPDTQYF. The gene calls are TRBV30 and TRBJ2-3, with D possibly being TRBD2 (7 bases). This CDR3 is built from 17 residues. Trimming stripped 0 bases from V and 4 bases from J, with 20 bases between. Germline V gene lookup returns CDR1 GTSNPN and CDR2 SVGIG (reference sequence).

The V and J genes are TRBV7-3 and TRBJ2-2; D might be TRBD1 or TRBD2, each matching 5 bases. V was cut by 5 bases and J by 2 bases, with 15 bases left in between. The CDR3 consists of 16 residues. The germline gives CDR1 SGHTA, CDR2 FQGTGA. The CDR3 bases are TGTGCCAGCAGCCTAGCAGGAGGACAAAACACCGGGGAGCTGTTTTTT. Translated, it gives CASSLAGGQNTGELFF.

The chain is built from TRBV19 and TRBJ1-6; the D gene is possibly TRBD1 (5 bases). Trimming took off 3 bases at V and 5 bases at J, with 8 bases between the two ends. The CDR3 is made up of 14 amino acids. The germline CDR1 and CDR2 sequences are LNHDA and SQIVND (reference sequence). CDR3 sequence (DNA): TGTGCCAGTAGTATGGGACGTAATAATTCACCCCTCCACTTT. Translation gives CASSMGRNNSPLHF.

The rearrangement joins TRBV6-5 to TRBJ1-6; D unresolved. V lost 6 bases to trimming and J lost 5 bases, with 5 bases between them. The CDR3 runs 12 residues. CDR1 MNHEY and CDR2 SVGAGI come from the germline V gene. The CDR3 DNA follows: TGTGCCAGCAGCTCAGATAATTCACCCCTCCACTTT. Translation gives CASSSDNSPLHF.

The V and J genes are TRBV10-3 and TRBJ2-2; either TRBD1 or TRBD2 may fit D (6 bases each). Germline-derived CDR1 and CDR2 are ENHRY and SYGVKD. The CDR3 loop spans 14 amino acids. The germline V and J ends were trimmed by 4 bases and 5 bases, with 11 bases remaining between them. CDR3 in amino acids: CAISGGGRTGELFF. The DNA of the CDR3 is TGTGCCATCAGTGGAGGGGGGAGAACCGGGGAGCTGTTTTTT.

This chain uses TRBV6-1 with TRBJ1-4, with D possibly TRBD1 on 5 matching bases. Germline V gene data show CDR1 as MNHNS and CDR2 as SASEGT. This CDR3 contains 12 residues. V was cut by 5 bases and J by 7 bases, with 8 bases left in between. In nucleotides, the CDR3 is TGTGCCAGCAGTCCGACAGCTGAAAAACTGTTTTTT. Its protein is CASSPTAEKLFF.

This clone appeared a few times. The V call is TRBV7-8, the J call TRBJ2-7, with TRBD1 matching 8 bases. The CDR3 loop spans 14 amino acids. Per germline, CDR1 SGHVS and CDR2 FQNEAQ. Trimming cost V 3 bases and J 7 bases; bases outside gene matches: 8. This CDR3 reads CASSLAQGAGEQYF. The CDR3 bases are TGTGCCAGCAGCTTGGCCCAGGGGGCAGGGGAGCAGTACTTC. The full variable domain, in which reference TRBV7-8 and TRBJ2-7 provide the parts outside the CDR3, is GAGVSQSPRYKVAKRGQDVALRCDPISGHVSLFWYQQALGQGPEFLTYFQNEAQLDKSGLPSDRFFAERPEGSVSTLKIQRTQQEDSAVYLCASSLAQGAGEQYFGPGTRLTVT.

CDR3 bases: TGTGCCAGCAGGAGGTCCGGGTTCCAGGCAGAGCAGTACTTC. Translating gives CASRRSGFQAEQYF. This chain links TRBV2 with TRBJ2-7, with D unclear. Between the trimmed V and J ends, which lost 6 bases and 7 bases, there was a span of 19 bases. The CDR3 totals 14 residues. Looked up from germline, CDR1 is SNHLY and CDR2 is FYNNEI.

This chain uses TRBV4-3 with TRBJ2-7; 12 nucleotides match TRBD2. With V trimmed by 0 bases and J by 2 bases, 2 bases remained unmatched. CDR3 size: 16 residues. The germline gives CDR1 LGHNA, CDR2 YSLEER. CDR3 loop: CASSQDWTSGAYEQYF. CDR3 coding DNA: TGCGCCAGCAGCCAAGACTGGACTAGCGGGGCCTACGAGCAGTACTTC.

As to this clone: The junction shows a germline mismatch at one end, possibly a read error. The J gene is TRBJ2-3, the V gene TRBV6-5; 8 bases match TRBD2. In germline, CDR1 is MNHEY, CDR2 SVGAGI. This CDR3 has 16 residues. CDR3 DNA sequence: TGTGCCAGCAGTCACTCGAGGAGCGGGAGTGCAGATACGCAGTATTTT. Translating it yields CASSHSRSGSADTQYF.